The 15 T cell receptor beta chains given below trace back to one sample, sequenced in a study of T cells in Graves' hyperthyroidism and ophthalmopathy. Amplification of TCR beta CDR3 regions used RNA as the template. RT-PCR in the first round (using the HTBI primer set) targeted the TCR CDR3. A single record per CDR3 protein comes from TCRdb applying MiXCR to the multiplex PCR reads. This sample has a few hundred thousand distinct CDR3 sequences; approximately 16% occur once, and the top ten carry about 29%. The sample comprised blood. The receptor source for this set is a woman in her twenties or thirties with Graves' ophthalmopathy.

This clonotype was detected many times. CDR3 in DNA: TGTGCCAGCAGCTTAGATGTCCGGACAGTGACCTACGAGCAGTACTTC. Translation: CASSLDVRTVTYEQYF. The gene calls are TRBV7-2 and TRBJ2-7; perhaps TRBD1 as D (6 bases). Per germline, CDR1 SGHTA and CDR2 FQGNSA. V was cut by 1 base and J by 2 bases, with 15 bases left in between. The CDR3 runs to 16 residues. Complete variable domain (other parts from reference TRBV7-2 and TRBJ2-7): GAGVSQSPSNKVTEKGKDVELRCDPISGHTALYWYRQSLGQGLEFLIYFQGNSAPDKSGLPSDRFSAERTGGSVSTLTIQRTQQEDSAVYLCASSLDVRTVTYEQYFGPGTRLTVT.

The V and J genes are TRBV11-2 and TRBJ1-3; D ambiguous. The CDR3 runs 16 residues. In germline, CDR1 is SGHAT, CDR2 FQNNGV. Trimming pared 2 bases from V and 0 bases from J, leaving 11 bases between. CDR3 region: CASSLSSDFSGNTIYF. CDR3 sequence (DNA): TGTGCCAGCAGCTTATCCAGTGACTTCTCTGGAAACACCATATATTTT.

This clonotype was counted ten times or more. The chain employs TRBV5-1 and TRBJ2-1; D might be TRBD1 (6 bases). This CDR3 region has 14 residues. Trimming cost V 3 bases and J 2 bases, with 9 bases left between them. Germline assignment: CDR1 SGHRS and CDR2 YFSETQ. This chain's CDR3 is CASSSPGAYNEQFF. The CDR3 DNA is TGCGCCAGCAGCTCCCCAGGGGCCTACAATGAGCAGTTCTTC. The entire variable domain, with the rest obtained from reference TRBV5-1 and TRBJ2-1, is as follows: KAGVTQTPRYLIKTRGQQVTLSCSPISGHRSVSWYQQTPGQGLQFLFEYFSETQRNKGNFPGRFSGRQFSNSRSEMNVSTLELGDSALYLCASSSPGAYNEQFFGPGTRLTVL.

This rearrangement joins TRBV9 to TRBJ1-1; tentatively, D is TRBD1 (5 bases). CDR1 SGDLS and CDR2 YYNGEE come from the germline V gene. The CDR3 sequence is 13 residues long. Trimming took 3 bases from V and 1 from J, leaving 7 bases between them. CDR3 loop: CASSAGWNTEAFF. The CDR3 bases are TGTGCCAGCAGCGCAGGGTGGAACACTGAAGCTTTCTTT.

This clonotype was seen at least ten times. The chain links TRBV28 to TRBJ2-7; a possible D gene is TRBD1 (6 bases). Looked up from germline, CDR1 is MDHEN and CDR2 is SYDVKM. This CDR3 contains 12 residues. Trimming took 8 bases from V and 6 from J, leaving 14 bases between them. CDR3 bases: TGTGCCAGCGAGGACAGTATCGGCGAGCAGTACTTC. It is translated as CASEDSIGEQYF. The whole variable domain, remainder taken from reference TRBV28 and TRBJ2-7, is DVKVTQSSRYLVKRTGEKVFLECVQDMDHENMFWYRQDPGLGLRLIYFSYDVKMKEKGDIPEGYSVSREKKERFSLILESASTNQTSMYLCASEDSIGEQYFGPGTRLTVT.

The chain employs TRBV15 and TRBJ2-3, with D possibly TRBD1 on 6 matching bases. CDR3 length: 14 amino acids. V lost 6 bases, J lost 2 bases, and 12 bases lay in between. Per the germline V gene, CDR1 is LNHNV and CDR2 is YYDKDF (reference sequence). CDR3 bases: TGTGCCACCAGATCAGGGGAAATCACAGATACGCAGTATTTT. It yields the protein CATRSGEITDTQYF.

This clonotype was picked up many times. The chain combines TRBV7-2 with TRBJ2-7; D is possibly TRBD1 or TRBD2 (5 bases each). The CDR3 sequence is 13 residues long. Germline CDR1 is SGHTA and CDR2 is FQGNSA. Trimming left V 5 bases short and J 6 bases short, with 14 bases between. The CDR3 reads CASSVGTRGEQYF. CDR3 sequence (DNA): TGTGCCAGCAGCGTCGGGACCCGGGGCGAGCAGTACTTC.

This clonotype has just a few counts. This chain links TRBV5-1 with TRBJ2-6, with a possible D match to TRBD1 (6 bases). Germline V CDR1 and CDR2: SGHRS, YFSETQ. The germline V and J ends were trimmed by 1 base and 0 bases, with 20 bases remaining between them. There are 20 residues in the CDR3. CDR3 in amino acids: CASSLTFRDTGLSGANVLTF. In DNA, the CDR3 is TGCGCCAGCAGCTTGACCTTCCGGGACACTGGGCTCTCTGGGGCCAACGTCCTGACTTTC.

This clonotype was detected only a few times. The rearrangement links TRBV20-1 to TRBJ2-3, with D perhaps matching TRBD1 or TRBD2 (5 bases each). Trimming removed 7 bases at V and 2 bases at J, with 22 bases between. This CDR3 spans 16 amino acids. Germline V gives CDR1 DFQATT, CDR2 SNEGSKA (reference sequence). The CDR3 nucleotides read TGCAGTGTTACTGCTGGGGGTGGGGGTACCACAGATACGCAGTATTTT. Encoded protein: CSVTAGGGGTTDTQYF.

This chain joins TRBV25-1 and TRBJ1-6; no clear D gene. The germline V gene has CDR1 MGHDK and CDR2 SYGVNS. This CDR3 region has 14 residues. With 8 bases removed from V and 7 bases from J, the gap between germline ends came to 15 bases. The CDR3 here is CASLQTGTNSPLHF. For the CDR3, the DNA is TGTGCCAGCCTGCAGACCGGCACGAATTCACCCCTCCACTTT.

In its sample, this clonotype was seen many times. The CDR3: CSARDERQGVFPEETQYF. Written as DNA, the CDR3 is TGCAGTGCTAGAGATGAGAGACAGGGGGTATTCCCAGAGGAGACCCAGTACTTC. This sequence joins TRBV20-1 and TRBJ2-5, with TRBD1 matching 9 bases. The CDR3 consists of 18 residues. Germline V gene lookup returns CDR1 DFQATT and CDR2 SNEGSKA (reference sequence). V was clipped by 0 bases and J by 5 bases; unmatched bases: 16.

This clonotype was observed a handful of times. The chain joins TRBV7-2 to TRBJ2-7; D uncertain. From germline, CDR1 is SGHTA and CDR2 FQGNSA. V was cut by 7 bases and J by 0 bases, with 10 bases left in between. This CDR3 has 13 residues. The CDR3 region is CASTLAGSYEQYF. For the CDR3, the DNA is TGTGCCAGCACCCTCGCCGGCTCCTACGAGCAGTACTTC.

This clonotype was seen only a few times. This is likely a read error, given that the CDR3 carries no conserved phenylalanine or tryptophan at its end. This chain links TRBV7-8 with TRBJ2-7; possible D gene TRBD2, 6 bases. The CDR3 runs 15 residues. The V and J ends lost 5 bases and 0 bases respectively, with 14 bases between them. The germline V gene has CDR1 SGHVS and CDR2 FQNEAQ. Here the CDR3 DNA reads TGTGCCAGCAGCCCCGAACTAGCTGTCTCCTACGAGCAGTACCTC. Translation gives CASSPELAVSYEQYL.

This clonotype appeared a few times. A much larger clone differs by one base, so this may be a read error. The rearrangement joins TRBV5-1 to TRBJ2-2, with D possibly TRBD2 on 6 matching bases. The CDR3 contains 15 residues. Germline V gene sequence: CDR1 SGHRS, CDR2 YFSETQ. The CDR3 is CASSLISGITGELSF. CDR3 DNA: TGCGCCAGCAGCTTAATTAGCGGCATCACCGGGGAGCTGTCTTTT.

This chain joins TRBV20-1 and TRBJ1-6; TRBD1 aligns across 10 bases. Germline trimming cut 5 bases from V and 9 bases from J; bases unmatched to any gene: 10. Germline CDR1 and CDR2: DFQATT and SNEGSKA (reference sequence). The CDR3 covers 15 residues. The CDR3 DNA reads TGCAGTGCTGCCGACAGGGGGCTGTCTAGTTCACCCCTCCACTTT. This encodes CSAADRGLSSSPLHF.